The 21 T cell receptor beta chains below all came from one sample that was sequenced in a study of breast tumors, draining lymph nodes, adjacent tissues. TCRdb re-derived calls from the multiplex PCR reads in MiXCR, one entry per CDR3 protein. The profile covers fewer than 25,000 distinct CDR3 sequences, with 68% appearing a single time and more than 20% taken by the ten largest. The sample comprised tumor-adjacent breast tissue. All receptors come from a female donor with breast cancer. Some clones in this sample may be carry-over from other donors' samples.

V is TRBV10-3 and J is TRBJ1-2; D is possibly TRBD1 (5 bases). Trimming removed 3 bases from V and 6 bases from J, with 11 bases in between. The CDR3 length is 13 residues. Looked up from germline, CDR1 is ENHRY and CDR2 is SYGVKD. This CDR3 reads CAISDRAIDGYTF. CDR3 nucleotide sequence: TGTGCCATCAGTGACAGGGCTATTGATGGCTACACCTTC.

Written as DNA, the CDR3 is TGTGCCAGCAGTGCTTCATCAACGCCTGGGGAGACCCAGTACTTC. Translating it yields CASSASSTPGETQYF. The chain links TRBV2 to TRBJ2-5; D unresolved. Germline V CDR1 and CDR2: SNHLY, FYNNEI. Trimming stripped 4 bases from V and 5 bases from J, with 17 bases between. The CDR3 consists of 15 residues.

The rearrangement links TRBV24-1 to TRBJ2-5; D not certain. The CDR3 is 12 residues long. Trimming shortened V by 4 bases and J by 2 bases, and 4 bases separated the two germline ends. The V gene's germline CDR1 is KGHDR and CDR2 SFDVKD. CDR3 sequence reads: CATSDHQETQYF. For the CDR3, the DNA is TGTGCCACCAGTGACCATCAAGAGACCCAGTACTTC.

This clonotype was counted once. The chain uses TRBV2 and TRBJ2-1; TRBD1 agrees at 7 bases. The CDR3 runs to 14 residues. With V trimmed by 10 bases and J by 2 bases, 8 bases remained unmatched. Germline V gene lookup returns CDR1 SNHLY and CDR2 FYNNEI. CDR3 amino acids: CATARDRAYNEQFF. CDR3 nucleotide sequence: TGTGCCACCGCCCGGGACAGAGCCTACAATGAGCAGTTCTTC.

This clonotype was seen once. The chain combines TRBV25-1 with TRBJ2-7; 7 bases are a match to TRBD1. This CDR3 has 12 residues. Trimming removed 6 bases from V and 3 bases from J; junction bases left unmatched: 2. Germline CDR1 reads MGHDK; CDR2 reads SYGVNS. CDR3 in amino acids: CASRAGGYEQYF. CDR3 coding DNA: TGTGCCAGCAGGGCAGGGGGCTACGAGCAGTACTTC.

This clonotype has more than one count but fewer than ten. The chain combines TRBV20-1 with TRBJ2-7, with a tentative D call TRBD2 (7 bases). The ends were cut back, 2 bases at V and 2 bases at J, with 16 bases in the middle. The length of the CDR3 is 15 residues. CDR1 and CDR2 (germline): DFQATT, SNEGSKA (reference sequence). This CDR3 reads CSARSAGDTTYEQYF. The CDR3, as DNA: TGCAGTGCTAGATCGGCGGGGGACACAACCTACGAGCAGTACTTC.

This chain connects TRBV7-9 to TRBJ1-2; the D gene is possibly TRBD1 (5 bases). Trimming took off 0 bases at V and 4 bases at J, with 6 bases between the two ends. The CDR3 extends over 13 amino acids. The V gene's germline CDR1 is SEHNR and CDR2 FQNEAQ (reference sequence). CDR3 region: CASSLAGAYGYTF. The CDR3 coding sequence is TGTGCCAGCAGCTTAGCAGGGGCCTATGGCTACACCTTC. The entire variable domain, with the rest obtained from reference TRBV7-9 and TRBJ1-2, is as follows: DTGVSQNPRHKITKRGQNVTFRCDPISEHNRLYWYRQTLGQGPEFLTYFQNEAQLEKSRLLSDRFSAERPKGSFSTLEIQRTEQGDSAMYLCASSLAGAYGYTFGSGTRLTVV.

The gene calls are TRBV7-8 and TRBJ1-3, with D maybe TRBD1 (5 bases). Germline V CDR1 and CDR2: SGHVS, FQNEAQ. The CDR3 has 14 residues. V was trimmed by 7 bases and J by 4 bases, leaving 14 bases between them. CDR3 coding DNA: TGTGCCAGCATCGGGGGTTCCTCGGGAAACACCATATATTTT. Protein: CASIGGSSGNTIYF.

The V call is TRBV29-1, the J call TRBJ2-7; TRBD2 might be the D (5 bases). CDR1 and CDR2 from the germline V gene are SQVTM and ANQGSEA. Trimming removed 5 bases at V and 3 bases at J, with 14 bases between. The CDR3 loop spans 13 amino acids. The CDR3 spells CSVLTGKVYEQYF. CDR3 sequence (DNA): TGCAGCGTTCTGACGGGAAAAGTCTACGAGCAGTACTTC.

By share, this clonotype ranks as medium-sized. V is TRBV4-1 and J is TRBJ2-7; D is ambiguous. The length of the CDR3 is 13 residues. Trimming took off 3 bases at V and 3 bases at J, with 9 bases between the two ends. Germline V gives CDR1 MGHRA, CDR2 YSYEKL. The CDR3 region has the DNA TGCGCCAGCAGCCAGAACGCTAACTACGAGCAGTACTTC. It codes for CASSQNANYEQYF.

The V call is TRBV5-1, the J call TRBJ2-7, with no clear D. This CDR3 has 12 residues. Germline V CDR1 and CDR2: SGHRS, YFSETQ. V lost 0 bases, J lost 4 bases, and 5 bases lay in between. The CDR3 here is CASSLGAYEQYF. The CDR3 DNA follows: TGCGCCAGCAGCTTGGGGGCTTACGAGCAGTACTTC.

The V and J genes are TRBV4-1 and TRBJ2-2; D unclear. The germline V and J ends were trimmed by 4 bases and 0 bases, with 12 bases remaining between them. The CDR3 extends over 16 amino acids. Germline V lookup: CDR1 MGHRA, CDR2 YSYEKL. The CDR3 sequence is CASSRLLSSNTGELFF. CDR3 nucleotides: TGCGCCAGCAGCCGCTTGCTATCCTCGAACACCGGGGAGCTGTTTTTT.

This clonotype was picked up many times. This sequence joins TRBV24-1 and TRBJ2-7; maybe TRBD1 (6 bases). Germline CDR1 is KGHDR and CDR2 is SFDVKD. V lost 4 bases and J lost 5, with 17 bases in between. This CDR3 is 15 amino acids long. For the CDR3, the DNA is TGTGCCACCAGTGACCGGGACACAGGCCGGGACGAGCAGTACTTC. Amino acids: CATSDRDTGRDEQYF.

This chain connects TRBV20-1 to TRBJ2-3, with unresolved D. Germline V gene sequence: CDR1 DFQATT, CDR2 SNEGSKA (reference sequence). V was cut by 1 base and J by 0 bases, with 8 bases left in between. The CDR3 loop spans 14 amino acids. CDR3 DNA: TGCAGTGCTAGAGTGAAGGCTAGCACAGATACGCAGTATTTT. Translation gives CSARVKASTDTQYF.

The chain joins TRBV7-9 to TRBJ2-3; a weak D match, TRBD1 (5 bases). The CDR3 is 13 residues long. Germline V CDR1 and CDR2: SEHNR, FQNEAQ (reference sequence). Trimming took off 5 bases at V and 4 bases at J, with 10 bases between the two ends. CDR3 sequence: CASSPRGPDTQYF. The CDR3 nucleotides read TGTGCCAGCAGCCCTAGGGGTCCAGATACGCAGTATTTT.

The J gene is TRBJ2-1, the V gene TRBV7-6, with TRBD2 identical over 10 bases. CDR1 and CDR2 (germline): SGHVS, FNYEAQ. This CDR3 spans 16 amino acids. The V gene end was trimmed by 5 bases and the J gene end by 3 bases; junction bases not matched to a gene: 7. The CDR3 here is CASSPRTSGYYNEQFF. CDR3 DNA sequence: TGTGCCAGCAGCCCTAGGACTAGCGGATACTACAATGAGCAGTTCTTC. Combining the CDR3 with reference TRBV7-6 and TRBJ2-1 gives the whole variable domain GAGVSQSPRYKVTKRGQDVALRCDPISGHVSLYWYRQALGQGPEFLTYFNYEAQQDKSGLPNDRFSAERPEGSISTLTIQRTEQRDSAMYRCASSPRTSGYYNEQFFGPGTRLTVL.

V is TRBV20-1 and J is TRBJ2-5, with 9 bases that match TRBD1. This CDR3 has 13 residues. V trimming: 3 bases; J trimming: 4 bases; junction bases outside the gene matches: 3. Germline assignment: CDR1 DFQATT and CDR2 SNEGSKA (reference sequence). For the CDR3, the DNA is TGCAGTGCTAGGGGACAGGGAGGAGAGACCCAGTACTTC. This translates into CSARGQGGETQYF.

DNA for the CDR3: TGCAGTGCCCCACCGAAAGGACTAGCGTCCCACGAGCAGTACTTC. It is translated as CSAPPKGLASHEQYF. The genes are TRBV20-1 and TRBJ2-7; 9 bases are shared with TRBD2. The length of the CDR3 is 15 residues. CDR1 DFQATT and CDR2 SNEGSKA come from the germline V gene (reference sequence). The trim removed 6 bases at V and 5 bases at J, leaving 14 bases unmatched.

The J gene is TRBJ1-6, the V gene TRBV24-1; 7 bases are a match to TRBD1. Trimming removed 4 bases from V and 9 bases from J; junction bases left unmatched: 2. From germline, CDR1 is KGHDR and CDR2 SFDVKD. The length of the CDR3 is 13 residues. The CDR3 region is CATSERQGSPLHF. CDR3 sequence (DNA): TGTGCCACCAGTGAAAGACAGGGTTCACCCCTCCACTTT.

The rearrangement uses TRBV10-1 and TRBJ2-3; no reliable D call. CDR3 length equals 11 residues. V shed 7 bases and J shed 4 bases, with 6 bases lying between them. Per germline, CDR1 WNHNN and CDR2 SYGVQD (reference sequence). In DNA form, the CDR3 reads TGCGCCAGCACAGGCGCAGATACGCAGTATTTT. Translating gives CASTGADTQYF.

The J gene is TRBJ2-5, the V gene TRBV20-1; D not resolved. There are 11 residues in the CDR3. The V and J ends lost 6 bases and 0 bases respectively, with 5 bases between them. CDR1 and CDR2 from the germline V gene are DFQATT and SNEGSKA (reference sequence). CDR3 nucleotide sequence: TGCAGTGCCCAGTACCAAGAGACCCAGTACTTC. Protein sequence: CSAQYQETQYF.